The rows below give T cell receptor beta chains drawn from one sample of a study of shared clonotypes between healthy human individuals. Sequencing was performed with immunoSEQ multiplex PCR; in TCRdb, only in-frame clones are kept and a portion is missing. The sample lists approximately 2.5 million clones; roughly 93% were seen once. The specimen sequenced was naive CD4+ T cells from PBMCs. The receptor set was obtained from a man between 18 and 35 years old in good health. Some clones in this sample may be carry-over from other donors' samples. Each CDR3 is given with its conserved first and last residue. Each record gives: J gene, clone size, V gene, D gene, CDR3 DNA, CDR3 protein. The D gene is left open where the match is weak. The size of a clone is reported for some rows only, either as once, few or many, or as a class for expanded clones.

J: TRBJ2-7; size: -; V: TRBV2; D: -; DNA: TGTGCCAGCAGTGAAGCAACTACGGGGGAGCAGTACTTC; CDR3: CASSEATTGEQYF
J: TRBJ1-1; size: -; V: TRBV6-6; D: -; DNA: TGTGCCATTTCGGACAGCCAACCGAACACTGAAGCTTTCTTT; CDR3: CAISDSQPNTEAFF
J: TRBJ2-2; size: -; V: TRBV6-5; D: -; DNA: TGTGCCAGCAGTCTCGGATCTACGAACACCGGGGAGCTGTTTTTT; CDR3: CASSLGSTNTGELFF
J: TRBJ2-5; size: -; V: TRBV5-6; D: -; DNA: TGTGCCAGCAGTCCGGACGGGGAGACCCAGTACTTC; CDR3: CASSPDGETQYF
J: TRBJ2-5; size: -; V: TRBV5-1; D: -; DNA: TGCGCCAGCAGCCTCCCTGGGGCCGGGACCCAAGAGACCCAGTACTTC; CDR3: CASSLPGAGTQETQYF
J: TRBJ1-3; size: -; V: TRBV28; D: TRBD1; DNA: TGTGCCAGCAGTTCGCGTCTAACAGGGGCTAACTCTGGAAACACCATATATTTT; CDR3: CASSSRLTGANSGNTIYF
J: TRBJ1-2; size: once; V: TRBV7-2; D: -; DNA: TGTGCCAGCACCACGGCCCCCTATGGCTACACCTTC; CDR3: CASTTAPYGYTF
J: TRBJ2-7; size: -; V: TRBV11-2; D: -; DNA: TGTGCCAGCAGCGATCGGGCCGGTGAGCAGTACTTC; CDR3: CASSDRAGEQYF
J: TRBJ1-4; size: -; V: TRBV7-9; D: -; DNA: TGTGCCAGCAGCTTCCTCGACAGGTCTAATGAAAAACTGTTTTTT; CDR3: CASSFLDRSNEKLFF
J: TRBJ1-5; size: -; V: TRBV29-1; D: -; DNA: TGCAGCGTTGAATATTTCCGGGATTTCGGGCAGCCCCAGCATTTT; CDR3: CSVEYFRDFGQPQHF
J: TRBJ1-5; size: -; V: TRBV7-9; D: -; DNA: TGTGCCAGCAGCTTAATAGGGAGACAGCCCCAGCATTTT; CDR3: CASSLIGRQPQHF
J: TRBJ2-3; size: -; V: TRBV9; D: TRBD2; DNA: TGTGCCAGCAGCGTTTCTAGCGGGAAGGCGGCAGATACGCAGTATTTT; CDR3: CASSVSSGKAADTQYF
J: TRBJ1-5; size: -; V: TRBV21-1; D: -; DNA: TGTGCCAGCAGCAAAACCCATCGGGGGGGTCCCCTGGGCAATCAGCCCCAGCATTTT; CDR3: CASSKTHRGGPLGNQPQHF
J: TRBJ2-7; size: -; V: TRBV30; D: -; DNA: TGTGCCTGGGCCTGGGGCCTCGCCGCAGTAGAGCAGTACTTC; CDR3: CAWAWGLAAVEQYF
J: TRBJ1-2; size: -; V: TRBV7-9; D: -; DNA: TGTGCCAGCAGCCCGGACCGGGAATTGTATGGCTACACCTTC; CDR3: CASSPDRELYGYTF
J: TRBJ1-1; size: -; V: TRBV21-1; D: -; DNA: TGTGCCAGCTACCGGGGAGACGGGATCGGGAGCACTGAAGCTTTCTTT; CDR3: CASYRGDGIGSTEAFF